Sequencing of this T cell receptor beta chain was carried out in a study of cytomegalovirus exposure and HLA in healthy donors. Regarding the study as a whole: Productive status was seen about 90% or about 30% of the time for most TCR beta V segments in an earlier analysis. As was reported, the classifier diagnosed cytomegalovirus status with high specificity and sensitivity. For most TCR sequences rarity was the rule, although some public TCRs occurred in many donors. Specific recognition of CMV antigens was confirmed in vitro for a few chains (all CMV-associated).

PCR was performed using 60 Vbeta and 13 Jbeta primers. Repertoires were generated with immunoSEQ multiplex PCR, while TCRdb's copy carries only in-frame clones and drops some. This table holds some 200,000 clones, around 80% found once. The CDR3 has 15 residues. After removal of 7 bases from V and 5 bases from J, the junction contained 8 bases not matched to a gene. CDR1 is SNHLY, CDR2 FYNNEI, per germline. Notes on this clone: What it binds is unknown.

The sequencing input was PBMCs. This clonotype was obtained from a woman aged 30 to 39 in good health and CMV-seropositive. The rearrangement links TRBV2 to TRBJ2-3, with TRBD1 matching over 11 bases. The CDR3 nucleotides are TGTGCCAGCACGGACAGGGGGCAATCCGGAGATACGCAGTATTTT. Amino acids: CASTDRGQSGDTQYF. The entire variable domain, with the rest obtained from reference TRBV2 and TRBJ2-3, is as follows: EPEVTQTPSHQVTQMGQEVILRCVPISNHLYFYWYRQILGQKVEFLVSFYNNEISEKSEIFDDQFSVERPDGSNFTLKIRSTKLEDSAMYFCASTDRGQSGDTQYFGPGTRLTVL.